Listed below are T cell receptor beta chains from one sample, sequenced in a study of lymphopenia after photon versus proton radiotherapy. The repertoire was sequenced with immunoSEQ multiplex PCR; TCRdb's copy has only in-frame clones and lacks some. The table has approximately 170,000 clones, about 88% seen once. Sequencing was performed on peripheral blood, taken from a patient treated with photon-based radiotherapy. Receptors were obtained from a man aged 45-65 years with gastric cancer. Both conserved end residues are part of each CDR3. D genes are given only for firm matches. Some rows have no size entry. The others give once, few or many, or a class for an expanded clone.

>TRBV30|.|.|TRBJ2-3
CAWRDLAVSTDTQYF
TGTGCCTGGAGGGATTTAGCGGTTAGCACAGATACGCAGTATTTT
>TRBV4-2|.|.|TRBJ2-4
CASSQVPGTTAYLAKNIQYF
TGTGCCAGCAGCCAAGTACCCGGGACAACGGCCTATTTAGCCAAAAACATTCAGTACTTC
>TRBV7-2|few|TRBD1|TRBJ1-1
CASRGGTGHEREAFF
TGTGCCAGCAGGGGAGGGACAGGGCATGAACGAGAAGCTTTCTTT
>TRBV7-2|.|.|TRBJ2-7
CASSVQGFSSYEQYF
TGTGCCAGCAGCGTACAGGGATTCAGCTCCTACGAGCAGTACTTC
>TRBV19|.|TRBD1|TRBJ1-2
CASRRQGDYGYTF
TGTGCCAGTAGGCGACAGGGGGACTATGGCTACACCTTC
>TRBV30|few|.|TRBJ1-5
CAWTSGETNQPQHF
TGTGCCTGGACGAGTGGGGAGACCAATCAGCCCCAGCATTTT
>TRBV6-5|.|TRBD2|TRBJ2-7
CASSYSSGVYEQYF
TGTGCCAGCAGTTACTCGAGCGGGGTCTACGAGCAGTACTTC
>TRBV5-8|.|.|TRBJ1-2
CASSPGQGRYGYGYTF
TGTGCCAGCAGCCCAGGTCAGGGGCGGTATGGCTATGGCTACACCTTC
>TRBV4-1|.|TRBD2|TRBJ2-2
CASRPLGLAGPNTGELFF
TGCGCCAGCAGACCACTGGGACTAGCGGGCCCGAACACCGGGGAGCTGTTTTTT
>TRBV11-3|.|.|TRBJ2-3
CASSLTSSTDTQYF
TGTGCCAGCAGCCTCACTTCTAGCACAGATACGCAGTATTTT
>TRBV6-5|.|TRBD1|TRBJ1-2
CASSTGADGYTF
TGTGCCAGCAGTACAGGGGCGGATGGCTACACCTTC
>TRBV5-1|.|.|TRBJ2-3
CASSFVDGAADTQYF
TGCGCCAGCAGCTTCGTGGATGGGGCGGCAGATACGCAGTATTTT
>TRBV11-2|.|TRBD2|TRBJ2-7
CASSLDQRGQTF
TGTGCCAGCAGCTTAGATCAGCGGGGTCAAACTTTC
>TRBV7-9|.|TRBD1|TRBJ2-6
CASSRTGVGANVLTF
TGTGCCAGCAGCCGGACAGGGGTTGGGGCCAACGTCCTGACTTTC
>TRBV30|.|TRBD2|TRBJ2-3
CAWSVRGGYTDTQYF
TGTGCCTGGAGTGTAAGGGGAGGGTACACAGATACGCAGTATTTT
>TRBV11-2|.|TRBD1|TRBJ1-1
CASSFAKTGGDFF
TGTGCCAGCAGTTTCGCAAAGACAGGGGGGGATTTCTTT
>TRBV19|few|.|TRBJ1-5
CASSWGQYQPQHF
TGTGCCAGTAGTTGGGGGCAGTATCAGCCCCAGCATTTT
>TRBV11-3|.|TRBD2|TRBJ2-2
CASRVAGDTGELFF
TGTGCCAGCAGGGTAGCGGGAGATACCGGGGAGCTGTTTTTT
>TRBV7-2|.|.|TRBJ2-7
CASSLRGGAPYEQYF
TGTGCCAGCAGCCTCCGAGGGGGGGCCCCCTACGAGCAGTACTTC
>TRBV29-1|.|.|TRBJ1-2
CSVGGLGGGGYTF
TGCAGCGTTGGAGGGTTAGGCGGGGGTGGCTACACCTTC
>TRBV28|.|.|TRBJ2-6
CASSLSGNVLRANVLTF
TGTGCCAGCAGTTTGTCAGGCAACGTGCTTCGGGCCAACGTCCTGACTTTC
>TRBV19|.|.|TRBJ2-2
CASSIASLGPGELFF
TGTGCCAGTAGTATAGCCAGCTTAGGGCCCGGGGAGCTGTTTTTT
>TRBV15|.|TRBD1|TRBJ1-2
CATSNKGQGRNYGYTF
TGTGCCACCAGCAATAAGGGACAGGGCAGGAACTATGGCTACACCTTC
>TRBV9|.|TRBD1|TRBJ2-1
CASSVEQGKNEQFF
TGTGCCAGCAGCGTAGAACAGGGGAAGAATGAGCAGTTCTTC
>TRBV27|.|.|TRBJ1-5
CASSLYPPGGSNQPQHF
TGTGCCAGCAGTTTATACCCACCGGGCGGGAGCAATCAGCCCCAGCATTTT
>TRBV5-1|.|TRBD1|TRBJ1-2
CASSTNTGGGLGYTF
TGCGCCAGCAGCACAAATACAGGGGGCGGATTAGGCTACACCTTC
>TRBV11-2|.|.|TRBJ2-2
CASSRLTGELFF
TGTGCCAGCAGCCGCCTAACCGGGGAGCTGTTTTTT